A selection of T cell receptor beta chains follows, all from one sample in a study of blood T cell repertoires in COVID-19. Assay: immunoSEQ multiplex PCR; the TCRdb copy retains only in-frame clones and omits some. The sample lists tens of thousands of clones; about four fifths were seen once. Sample: peripheral blood. The source of these receptors is a middle-aged man with acute or convalescent COVID-19. CDR3s include the opening cysteine and the closing phenylalanine or tryptophan. A D gene is named only where the DNA matches it firmly. Not all rows give a size; the values are once, few, many and, for expanded clones, a class.

clone size	V gene	J gene	D gene	CDR3 DNA	CDR3 protein
.	TRBV7-9	TRBJ1-6	.	TGTGCCAGCAGCCAGAACCGGGAAGTAAATTCACCCCTCCACTTT	CASSQNREVNSPLHF
once	TRBV7-8	TRBJ2-1	TRBD2	TGTGCCAGCAGCTTAGAGGGACTAGCGGGCAATGAGCAGTTCTTC	CASSLEGLAGNEQFF
.	TRBV10-3	TRBJ1-4	.	TGTGCCATCAGTGAGTCAAAACAGTTCGCTAATGAAAAACTGTTTTTT	CAISESKQFANEKLFF
.	TRBV2	TRBJ2-5	TRBD2	TGTGCCAGCAGCTGGACTAGCGGGCTTGGGGCCCAAGAGACCCAGTACTTC	CASSWTSGLGAQETQYF
.	TRBV7-9	TRBJ1-1	.	TGTGCCAGCAGCTTGGGTCAGGGTTCCACTGAAGCTTTCTTT	CASSLGQGSTEAFF
.	TRBV27	TRBJ2-1	TRBD2	TGTGCCAGCAGTTCTGGGACTAGCGGATACTACAATGAGCAGTTCTTC	CASSSGTSGYYNEQFF
.	TRBV18	TRBJ2-7	.	TGTGCCAGCTCACCGAACCGGGACAACTACGAGCAGTACTTC	CASSPNRDNYEQYF
.	TRBV15	TRBJ2-7	TRBD1	TGTGCCACCAGCACGGGACAGGGTCAGCGCGAGCAGTACTTC	CATSTGQGQREQYF
.	TRBV11-2	TRBJ1-4	TRBD1	TGTGCCAGCAGCTCCGACAGGGGGCCTCCAGGAACTAATGAAAAACTGTTTTTT	CASSSDRGPPGTNEKLFF
.	TRBV10-1	TRBJ2-7	TRBD2	TGCGCCAGCAGTGAAAACGGGGCGGGAGTGGGGGAGCAGTACTTC	CASSENGAGVGEQYF
.	TRBV7-9	TRBJ2-5	TRBD2	TGTGCCAGCAGTATCCGAGGACTAGCGGAAAAGGAGACCCAGTACTTC	CASSIRGLAEKETQYF
once	TRBV7-3	TRBJ2-5	TRBD2	TGTGCCAGCAGCTGCCCGCTGACTAGCGGGACCACTGGCGGGACCCAGTACTTC	CASSCPLTSGTTGGTQYF
.	TRBV11-2	TRBJ2-1	.	TGTGCCAGCAGCCCGGGCAGGGACATTGGGCAGTTCTTC	CASSPGRDIGQFF
.	TRBV5-4	TRBJ2-3	.	TGTGCCAGCAGCCAGCGGGTCGGGAGCACAGATACGCAGTATTTT	CASSQRVGSTDTQYF
.	TRBV27	TRBJ2-5	TRBD2	TGTGCCAGCAGCTTCGGGAGGCAAGAGACCCAGTACTTC	CASSFGRQETQYF
.	TRBV6-5	TRBJ2-1	TRBD1	TGTGCCGGAGGACAGGGACAGGGTTTCGTTGAGCAGTTCTTC	CAGGQGQGFVEQFF
.	TRBV30	TRBJ2-2	TRBD1	TGTGCCTTAGAACCGGGACAGTGGTACACCGGGGAGCTGTTTTTT	CALEPGQWYTGELFF
.	TRBV9	TRBJ2-1	TRBD2	TGTGCCAGCAGCGATCGACTAGCGCCTTACAATGAGCAGTTCTTC	CASSDRLAPYNEQFF
.	TRBV11-2	TRBJ1-3	TRBD1	TGTGCCAGCTGTAAATCTCAGGGGGCCCATGAGAACACCATATATTTT	CASCKSQGAHENTIYF
.	TRBV2	TRBJ2-3	TRBD2	TGTGCCAGCAGGGGGTGGATTAGCGGGAGCTCAGATACGCAGTATTTT	CASRGWISGSSDTQYF
.	TRBV6-1	TRBJ1-5	.	TGTGCCAGCAGTGAACGAACAGGGTCTGGCCAGCCCCAGCATTTT	CASSERTGSGQPQHF
.	TRBV29-1	TRBJ2-7	.	TGCAGCGTTGTGCAGGGATGGCACGAGCAGTACTTC	CSVVQGWHEQYF
few	TRBV7-3	TRBJ2-2	.	TGTGCCAGCAGCTTAGGGGGCAACGGGGAGCTGTTTTTT	CASSLGGNGELFF
.	TRBV5-4	TRBJ2-1	.	TGTGCCAGCAGCTCCGAGGGGGGGCGAGGGTACAATGAGCAGTTCTTC	CASSSEGGRGYNEQFF
.	TRBV2	TRBJ2-2	TRBD2	TGTGCCAGCAGTCAGGCGGGGGAGAACACCGGGGAGCTGTTTTTT	CASSQAGENTGELFF
few	TRBV27	TRBJ2-7	.	TGTGCCAGCAGTCTACGGGGGCCACAGGGGGCGTTGGCTAGCGGGATCTCCTACGAGCAGTACTTC	CASSLRGPQGALASGISYEQYF
.	TRBV7-4	TRBJ1-5	.	TGTGCCAGCAGCTTACACAGGGTGTTACAGCCCCAGCATTTT	CASSLHRVLQPQHF
.	TRBV18	TRBJ2-7	.	TGTGCCAGCTCACCAGTGAGCACCCACGAGCAGTACTTC	CASSPVSTHEQYF
.	TRBV4-2	TRBJ2-7	.	TGTGCCAGCAGCCAAGGCCGGAGCCAATTGGGCGAGCAGTACTTC	CASSQGRSQLGEQYF
.	TRBV28	TRBJ2-5	.	TGTGCCAGCAGTCCCCCGAAGGGGAATCAAGAGACCCAGTACTTC	CASSPPKGNQETQYF
.	TRBV9	TRBJ2-1	TRBD2	TGTGCCAGCAGCCCACGGACTAGGGTGAATGAGCAGTTCTTC	CASSPRTRVNEQFF
.	TRBV29-1	TRBJ1-1	.	TGCAGCGCCGAGGCGGGGAGGGGCACTGAAGCTTTCTTT	CSAEAGRGTEAFF
.	TRBV5-4	TRBJ1-2	TRBD1	TGTGCCAGCAGCTTGGGGACAGGGCGATTACCTAACTATGGCTACACCTTC	CASSLGTGRLPNYGYTF
.	TRBV6-5	TRBJ1-5	TRBD1	TGTGCCAGCAGAAACCCCGGGACAGGGGATCAGCCCCAGCATTTT	CASRNPGTGDQPQHF
once	TRBV2	TRBJ2-3	.	TGTGCCAGCAGTCCCCCCGTCCGGGATACGCAGTATTTT	CASSPPVRDTQYF
.	TRBV6-1	TRBJ1-5	TRBD1	TGTGCCAGCAGTGTCCGGGACAGTTATAGCAATCAGCCCCAGCATTTT	CASSVRDSYSNQPQHF
.	TRBV27	TRBJ2-1	TRBD1	TGTGCCAGCAGTTGGTCAGGGGGCAATGAGCAGTTCTTC	CASSWSGGNEQFF
.	TRBV14	TRBJ1-4	TRBD1	TGTGCCAGCAGCCCAACAGGGGGCGCGACTAATGAAAAACTGTTTTTT	CASSPTGGATNEKLFF
.	TRBV27	TRBJ2-1	.	TGTGCCAGCAGTTCAGTCGGGACAAGCCACAATGAGCAGTTCTTC	CASSSVGTSHNEQFF
.	TRBV30	TRBJ2-3	.	TGTGCCTGGAGACGCGGGACAGCCGCACGAGATACGCAGTATTTT	CAWRRGTAARDTQYF
.	TRBV5-8	TRBJ1-4	.	TGTGCCAGCAGCTTGGCGTCCGCTACGGTTGAAAAACTGTTTTTT	CASSLASATVEKLFF
few	TRBV27	TRBJ1-2	TRBD1	TGTGCCAGCAGTCGACAGGGGGGGATTAACTATGGCTACACCTTC	CASSRQGGINYGYTF